The 10 T cell receptor beta chains below come from one sample, sequenced in a study of T-cell memory formation after mild COVID-19. TCRdb fed the 5' RACE reads into MiXCR, producing one record per CDR3 protein. The sample lists nearly 250,000 distinct CDR3 sequences; approximately 15% were seen once. Sequences were obtained from PBMCs or a T cell subset sorted from them (not recorded which). The receptors here all came from an adult woman who had mild COVID-19 (a few samples of this study predate the infection). Cell type and time point are not known.

This clonotype was observed a handful of times. The genes are TRBV10-3 and TRBJ2-7; 11 bases map to TRBD1. J lost 3 bases, V lost 6 bases, and 4 bases had no gene match. The CDR3 has 14 amino acids. CDR1 and CDR2 (germline): ENHRY, SYGVKD. CDR3 DNA sequence: TGTGCCATCAGATGGGACAGGGGGGGCTACGAGCAGTACTTC. Residues: CAIRWDRGGYEQYF.

The CDR3 coding sequence is TGTGCCAGCAGTTCCAGGGAACATTCACCCCTCCACTTT. Amino acids: CASSSREHSPLHF. This chain links TRBV6-5 with TRBJ1-6; D is perhaps TRBD1 (5 bases). Germline CDR1 and CDR2: MNHEY and SVGAGI. The CDR3 consists of 13 residues. V was pared by 4 bases and J by 8 bases, with 9 bases between.

This clonotype came up a few times. J is TRBJ2-3 and V is TRBV24-1; D is perhaps TRBD1 (6 bases). Germline V lookup: CDR1 KGHDR, CDR2 SFDVKD. This CDR3 has 14 residues. Trimming pared 10 bases from V and 7 bases from J, leaving 20 bases between. CDR3 sequence: CATSPGTPSYTQYF. In DNA form, the CDR3 reads TGTGCCACGAGTCCCGGGACACCCTCCTATACGCAGTATTTT.

This clonotype was observed a few times. The V call is TRBV7-9, the J call TRBJ1-1, with TRBD1 identical over 7 bases. The ends lost 3 bases at V and 4 bases at J; junction bases unmatched: 11. CDR1 and CDR2 from the germline V gene are SEHNR and FQNEAQ (reference sequence). This CDR3 is built from 16 residues. The CDR3 is CASSFSGQTSGTEAFF. The CDR3 DNA follows: TGTGCCAGCAGCTTCTCGGGACAGACATCGGGCACTGAAGCTTTCTTT.

Many counts were recorded for this clonotype. The chain employs TRBV5-1 and TRBJ2-7; a possible D gene is TRBD1 (6 bases). The length of the CDR3 is 14 residues. V lost 4 bases and J 1 base, leaving 12 bases between the germline ends. Germline CDR1 reads SGHRS; CDR2 reads YFSETQ. The CDR3 DNA sequence: TGCGCCAGCAGCCTCCCGACAGGTTCCTACGAGCAGTACTTC. It encodes CASSLPTGSYEQYF.

The V and J genes are TRBV4-3 and TRBJ1-1; 9 bases line up with TRBD1. CDR1 and CDR2 (germline): LGHNA, YSLEER. The CDR3 is 17 residues long. V dropped 0 bases and J dropped 4; count of bases not matched to a gene: 9. The CDR3 bases are TGCGCCAGCAGCCAAGAGACAGGGGGTCGCCTGGGCACTGAAGCTTTCTTT. This sequence encodes CASSQETGGRLGTEAFF.

The J gene is TRBJ1-1, the V gene TRBV2; TRBD1 agrees at 9 bases. Per germline, CDR1 SNHLY and CDR2 FYNNEI. CDR3 length equals 14 residues. V shed 10 bases and J 3 bases; nucleotides not matched to a gene: 9. The CDR3 region is CATSRDREDTEAFF. The CDR3 DNA follows: TGTGCCACCTCCCGGGACAGGGAGGACACTGAAGCTTTCTTT.

This clonotype was seen a few times. The chain is built from TRBV12-3 or TRBV12-4 and TRBJ2-2, with TRBD2 matching over 7 bases. The ends lost 11 bases at V and 4 bases at J; junction bases unmatched: 16. This CDR3 is 16 amino acids long. CDR3 residues: CASEGGILWSTGELFF. DNA of the CDR3: TGTGCCTCCGAGGGAGGGATCCTCTGGAGCACCGGGGAGCTGTTTTTT.

In this sample, this clonotype turned up a few times. V gene TRBV7-8 combines with J gene TRBJ1-3; weak D call: TRBD1 (6 bases). Trimming took 6 bases from V and 3 from J, leaving 15 bases between them. The germline gives CDR1 SGHVS, CDR2 FQNEAQ. The CDR3 length is 15 residues. This CDR3 is CASSFIQGSGNTIYF. As DNA, the CDR3 is TGTGCCAGCAGTTTTATACAGGGAAGTGGAAACACCATATATTTT.

This clonotype occurred a few times. The chain carries TRBV5-8 and TRBJ1-2; D possibly corresponds to TRBD1 (6 bases). V was cut by 6 bases and J by 0 bases, with 15 bases left in between. Looked up from germline, CDR1 is SGHTS and CDR2 is YDEGEE. The CDR3 contains 15 residues. The CDR3 sequence is CASIRGPLANYGYTF. Written as DNA, the CDR3 is TGTGCCAGCATCCGGGGGCCCTTAGCTAACTATGGCTACACCTTC. The whole variable domain, remainder taken from reference TRBV5-8 and TRBJ1-2, is EAGVTQSPTHLIKTRGQQATLRCSPISGHTSVYWYQQALGLGLQFLLWYDEGEERNRGNFPPRFSGRQFPNYSSELNVNALELEDSALYLCASIRGPLANYGYTFGSGTRLTVV.